The 9 T cell receptor beta chains below were found in one sample sequenced in a study of control samples from healthy donors and cancer patients. The protocol was immunoSEQ multiplex PCR, while the TCRdb copy is restricted to in-frame clones and leaves out a portion. The data hold some 79,000 clones, with roughly 90% observed a single time. Specimen: blood. These receptors came from a woman in her forties or fifties in good health.

This clone was found once. The V and J genes are TRBV6-5 and TRBJ2-2; D not certain. Germline loops: CDR1 MNHEY, CDR2 SVGAGI. CDR3 length: 14 amino acids. Trimming took 5 bases from V and 4 from J, leaving 11 bases between them. CDR3 region: CASSLTLGTGELFF. As DNA, the CDR3 is TGTGCCAGCAGTCTTACCCTCGGCACCGGGGAGCTGTTTTTT.

The J gene is TRBJ2-7, the V gene TRBV5-4, with D perhaps TRBD2 (6 bases). Deletions cut 5 bases from V and 0 bases from J, with 9 bases between. From germline, CDR1 is SGHNT and CDR2 YYREEE (reference sequence). There are 13 residues in the CDR3. The CDR3 bases are TGTGCCAGCAGTTCCGGGGGCTCCTACGAGCAGTACTTC. It yields the protein CASSSGGSYEQYF.

V and J are TRBV3-1 (or the pseudogene TRBV3-2) and TRBJ2-7; D remains ambiguous. Trimming removed 4 bases from V and 4 bases from J, with 14 bases in between. Germline V gene data show CDR1 as LGHDT and CDR2 as YNNKEL (reference sequence). This CDR3 is built from 14 residues. The CDR3 coding sequence is TGTGCCAGCAGCCCCACCCGCGGCGCGTACGAGCAGTACTTC. This codes for CASSPTRGAYEQYF.

This rearrangement joins TRBV30 to TRBJ1-6, with D hard to call. V dropped 5 bases and J dropped 18 bases, with 8 bases sitting between them. The CDR3 loop spans 8 amino acids. Germline V gene lookup returns CDR1 GTSNPN and CDR2 SVGIG (reference sequence). This CDR3 is CAWGRTHF. CDR3 DNA: TGTGCCTGGGGACGAACCCACTTT. Full variable domain (remainder filled in from reference TRBV30 and TRBJ1-6): SQTIHQWPATLVQPVGSPLSLECTVEGTSNPNLYWYRQAAGRGLQLLFYSVGIGQISSEVPQNLSASRPQDRQFILSSKKLLLSDSGFYLCAWGRTHFGNGTRLTVT.

The rearrangement uses TRBV7-4 and TRBJ2-7; the D gene could be TRBD1 or TRBD2 (5 bases each). The CDR3 length is 16 residues. V dropped 5 bases and J dropped 0 bases, with 17 bases sitting between them. From germline, CDR1 is SGHVT and CDR2 SQSDAQ. The CDR3 is CASSTPSGRDSYEQYF. The CDR3 DNA follows: TGTGCCAGCAGCACCCCTTCGGGACGGGACTCCTACGAGCAGTACTTC.

This chain joins TRBV9 and TRBJ2-1, with 9 bases aligning to TRBD2. There are 15 residues in the CDR3. V lost 2 bases to trimming and J lost 7 bases; unmatched junction nucleotides: 7. Germline CDR1 is SGDLS and CDR2 is YYNGEE. CDR3 region: CASSVSGSAENEQFF. The CDR3 coding sequence is TGTGCCAGCAGCGTTAGCGGGAGTGCTGAGAATGAGCAGTTCTTC.

The rearrangement uses TRBV11-1 and TRBJ2-7; no reliable D call. CDR3 length: 12 residues. The V end lost 4 bases, the J end lost 6 bases, and 10 bases lay between the germline ends. Germline V gene sequence: CDR1 SGHAT, CDR2 FQDESV (reference sequence). CDR3 sequence: CASSSRVVEQYF. Written as DNA, the CDR3 is TGTGCCAGCAGCTCCCGGGTGGTCGAGCAGTACTTC.

This clone was observed once. The V gene is TRBV7-9, the J gene TRBJ2-1, with 13 bases aligning to TRBD2. Germline V gives CDR1 SEHNR, CDR2 FQNEAQ (reference sequence). J gave up 4 bases and V 6 bases, and 9 bases lay outside the gene matches. The CDR3 runs to 17 residues. The CDR3 region has the DNA TGTGCCAGCAGACGTACTAGCGGGAGGGTCGGTTACAATGAGCAGTTCTTC. Encoded protein: CASRRTSGRVGYNEQFF.

The rearrangement joins TRBV4-1 to TRBJ2-3, with a possible D match to TRBD2 (6 bases). CDR1 MGHRA and CDR2 YSYEKL come from the germline V gene. The CDR3 runs 14 residues. V shed 3 bases and J shed 5 bases, with 12 bases lying between them. CDR3 bases: TGCGCCAGCAGCCAGGGGCGGGACGGAGATACGCAGTATTTT. As protein: CASSQGRDGDTQYF.